This T cell receptor (beta chain) was obtained from a study of T cell clonality in common variable immunodeficiency. The CDR3 is made up of 15 amino acids. The V gene end was trimmed by 3 bases and the J gene end by 3 bases; junction bases not matched to a gene: 5. CDR1 MNHEY and CDR2 SVGEGT come from the germline V gene. Sequencing used immunoSEQ multiplex PCR; TCRdb keeps in-frame clones, though not all of them. The repertoire consists of about 12,000 clones, none detected only once. The sample holds many counts of this clone. The antigen remains unidentified. The CDR3 goes on 3 residues after the read ends, and that part is filled in from the germline J gene. Study-wide points: Reportedly, TCR beta sequences from common variable immunodeficiency showed fewer deletions and N-nucleotide insertions.

The source material was peripheral blood mononuclear cells. This sequence originates from a human donor with common variable immunodeficiency. The V call is TRBV6-2 or TRBV6-3, the J call TRBJ2-3; 8 nucleotides agree with TRBD2. CDR3 protein: CASSYPGGGTDTQYF. The CDR3 DNA, read in part, is TGTGCCAGCAGTTATCCGGGCGGGGGGACAGATACG.